This TCR beta chain is drawn from a study of blood T cell repertoires in COVID-19. Some clones are missing from TCRdb's copy, which holds only in-frame ones; the method was immunoSEQ multiplex PCR. The sample includes nearly 350,000 clones, about nine tenths seen only once; the top ten take 7% to 8%. The sequenced material came from peripheral blood. This TCR derives from a woman aged 70-85 years with COVID-19, enrolled during active disease.

The CDR3 here is CASSLSEGLGTQYF. The CDR3 bases are TGTGCCAGCAGTTTATCGGAGGGCTTGGGTACGCAGTATTTT. V gene TRBV27 combines with J gene TRBJ2-3; D perhaps matches TRBD2 (6 bases). The germline V and J ends were trimmed by 0 bases and 8 bases, with 12 bases remaining between them. Per germline, CDR1 MNHEY and CDR2 SMNVEV (reference sequence). The CDR3 has 14 amino acids.